This T cell receptor (beta chain) comes out of a study of CD8 T cells in Susac syndrome. Trimming cost V 4 bases and J 0 bases, with 13 bases left between them. Per germline, CDR1 SQVTM and CDR2 ANQGSEA. This CDR3 contains 15 residues. RNA was extracted with the RNeasy kit, and a quantity of about 0.45 to 1 ug was reverse transcribed using random hexamers. Amplification of the TCR beta CDR3 was carried out by immunoSEQ multiplex PCR, which spanned a total of 54 Vbeta and 13 Jbeta segments. One entry per CDR3 protein results from TCRdb running MiXCR on the immunoSEQ multiplex PCR reads. The sample includes 150,000 to 200,000 distinct CDR3 sequences, roughly 95% of them seen just once.

Sequencing input: CD4+ T cells from PBMCs. V and J are TRBV29-1 and TRBJ1-3; D is unclear. This clonotype originated in a human donor in good health. The CDR3 bases are TGCAGCGTTGGTGAAGGAATGGCCTCTGGAAACACCATATATTTT. This translates into CSVGEGMASGNTIYF.